These 30 T cell receptor beta chains came from one sample sequenced in a study of T cells in Graves' hyperthyroidism and ophthalmopathy (dated by TCRdb to about 2019). Libraries were built with multiplex PCR. The reads were generated on an Illumina HiSeq 2000. TCR beta CDR3 regions were amplified from RNA transcripts. The TCR CDR3 was subjected to a first round of RT-PCR using the HTBI primer set and the Qiagen OneStep RT-PCR kit. The public reads were reanalyzed by TCRdb: fastp trimming at Q25, MiXCR alignment, in-frame beta chains only. Under each unique CDR3 protein, matching rows form one entry showing the most common genes and DNA. The sample contains about 400,000 distinct CDR3 sequences, approximately 25% of them found a single time. Less than 75% of the sample comes from the top ten. Sequencing used blood. The receptor set was obtained from a man aged 45-65 years with Graves' hyperthyroidism.

This clonotype was detected a few times. J is TRBJ2-3 and V is TRBV7-3, with 7 bases identical to TRBD2. The germline V gene has CDR1 SGHTA and CDR2 FQGTGA. The trim removed 0 bases at V and 6 bases at J, leaving 12 bases unmatched. This CDR3 comprises 17 residues. In DNA, the CDR3 is TGTGCCAGCAGCTTAACGTCTACGGGGAGGGGCCAGGATACGCAGTATTTT. Protein sequence: CASSLTSTGRGQDTQYF.

The V call is TRBV4-1, the J call TRBJ2-3; 9 bases agree with TRBD1. CDR3 length: 16 amino acids. Germline CDR1 is MGHRA and CDR2 is YSYEKL. The V segment lost 2 bases and the J segment 2 bases; nucleotides outside the gene matches: 5. As DNA, the CDR3 is TGCGCCAGCAGCCAAACCGGGACAGGGACCACAGATACGCAGTATTTT. It is translated as CASSQTGTGTTDTQYF.

This clonotype was counted only a few times. The genes are TRBV7-8 and TRBJ1-2; D is unclear. The CDR3 loop spans 12 amino acids. The germline V gene encodes CDR1 SGHVS and CDR2 FQNEAQ. V lost 4 bases and J lost 5, with 8 bases in between. The CDR3 DNA follows: TGTGCCAGCAGCTCCGGAGGGTATGGCTACACCTTC. Amino acid sequence: CASSSGGYGYTF.

This clonotype was counted only a few times. The rearrangement uses TRBV19 and TRBJ1-2; TRBD1 matches at 10 bases. The CDR3 consists of 14 residues. Germline V gives CDR1 LNHDA, CDR2 SQIVND (reference sequence). The J segment lost 2 bases and the V segment lost 4 bases, leaving 1 base of the junction unmatched. The CDR3 region is CASSTDRGNYGYTF. The CDR3 region has the DNA TGTGCCAGTAGTACGGACAGGGGGAACTATGGCTACACCTTC.

The chain has TRBV4-2 and TRBJ1-5; unclear D gene. CDR1 and CDR2 from the germline V gene are LGHNA and YNFKEQ. The CDR3 loop spans 15 amino acids. The germline V and J ends were trimmed by 0 bases and 3 bases, with 9 bases remaining between them. CDR3 protein: CASSQEWKINQPQHF. DNA for the CDR3: TGTGCCAGCAGCCAAGAATGGAAAATCAATCAGCCCCAGCATTTT.

This clonotype was recorded a few times. This chain uses TRBV19 with TRBJ2-3; 8 bases match TRBD1. CDR1 is LNHDA, CDR2 SQIVND, per germline (reference sequence). Trimming took 5 bases from V and 3 from J; bases not matched to a gene: 4. The CDR3 contains 14 residues. Here the CDR3 DNA reads TGTGCCAGTAGTCCGCAGGGGGCAACAGATACGCAGTATTTT. Amino acid sequence: CASSPQGATDTQYF. The variable domain in full, with the rest retrieved from reference TRBV19 and TRBJ2-3, is DGGITQSPKYLFRKEGQNVTLSCEQNLNHDAMYWYRQDPGQGLRLIYYSQIVNDFQKGDIAEGYSVSREKKESFPLTVTSAQKNPTAFYLCASSPQGATDTQYFGPGTRLTVL.

This clonotype was seen a handful of times. This chain connects TRBV10-3 to TRBJ2-7, with D possibly called TRBD1 or TRBD2 (5 bases each). The CDR3 loop spans 13 amino acids. CDR1 is ENHRY, CDR2 SYGVKD, per germline. V lost 4 bases to trimming and J lost 5 bases, with 12 bases between them. The CDR3 nucleotides read TGTGCCATCAGTGGAGGGGAATGGGACGAGCAGTACTTC. It encodes CAISGGEWDEQYF.

This clonotype was found a few times. This sequence joins TRBV3-1 and TRBJ2-5, with 12 positions matching TRBD2. This CDR3 has 15 residues. Per germline, CDR1 LGHDT and CDR2 YNNKEL (reference sequence). V trimming: 6 bases; J trimming: 5 bases; junction bases outside the gene matches: 7. CDR3 sequence: CASRPLAGGKETQYF. The CDR3 region has the DNA TGTGCCAGCAGACCGCTAGCGGGAGGGAAGGAGACCCAGTACTTC.

This clonotype was recorded at least ten times. This chain uses TRBV7-9 with TRBJ2-7; 8 bases map to TRBD1. Germline CDR1 and CDR2: SEHNR and FQNEAQ (reference sequence). Trimming at V came to 0 bases and at J to 3 bases, leaving 1 base not matched to a gene. CDR3 size: 14 residues. The CDR3 protein is CASSLAGQDYEQYF. The CDR3 coding sequence is TGTGCCAGCAGCTTAGCGGGACAGGACTACGAGCAGTACTTC.

The gene calls are TRBV6-2 or TRBV6-3 and TRBJ2-4; D is unresolved. Trimming left V 2 bases short and J 0 bases short, with 8 bases between. The germline CDR1 and CDR2 sequences are MNHEY and SVGEGT. This CDR3 has 15 residues. The CDR3 is CASSYGILAKNIQYF. The CDR3 DNA is TGTGCCAGCAGTTACGGGATATTAGCCAAAAACATTCAGTACTTC.

V is TRBV18 and J is TRBJ2-5; 11 nucleotides match TRBD2. Germline V gives CDR1 KGHSH, CDR2 LQKENI. V lost 6 bases, J lost 5 bases, and 5 bases stayed unmatched. CDR3 length equals 14 residues. The CDR3 nucleotides are TGTGCCAGCTCGTTGACTAGCGGGATTGAGACCCAGTACTTC. It encodes CASSLTSGIETQYF.

The J gene is TRBJ1-2, the V gene TRBV13, with D possibly matching TRBD1 (5 bases). Trimming removed 4 bases at V and 5 bases at J, with 17 bases between. The CDR3 totals 15 residues. CDR1 PRHDT and CDR2 FYEKMQ come from the germline V gene (reference sequence). The CDR3 region is CASSSGIRGPYGYTF. For the CDR3, the DNA is TGTGCCAGCAGCTCAGGAATCCGGGGACCGTATGGCTACACCTTC. Full variable domain (missing parts from reference TRBV13 and TRBJ1-2): AAGVIQSPRHLIKEKRETATLKCYPIPRHDTVYWYQQGPGQDPQFLISFYEKMQSDKGSIPDRFSAQQFSDYHSELNMSSLELGDSALYFCASSSGIRGPYGYTFGSGTRLTVV.

The genes are TRBV28 and TRBJ2-1; D might be TRBD2 (6 bases). The V and J ends lost 7 bases and 6 bases respectively, with 22 bases between them. The germline gives CDR1 MDHEN, CDR2 SYDVKM. The CDR3 has 16 residues. The CDR3 loop is CASNTIRGKGFNEQFF. Here the CDR3 DNA reads TGTGCCAGCAACACCATTCGGGGGAAGGGTTTCAATGAGCAGTTCTTC.

The chain joins TRBV10-3 to TRBJ2-1, with D perhaps TRBD2 (6 bases). The CDR3 is 13 amino acids. Per germline, CDR1 ENHRY and CDR2 SYGVKD. The V and J ends lost 6 bases and 5 bases respectively, with 11 bases between them. Written as DNA, the CDR3 is TGTGCCATCAGGACGGGCGGGGACAATGAGCAGTTCTTC. As protein: CAIRTGGDNEQFF.

This chain uses TRBV10-3 with TRBJ2-7; 7 bases fit TRBD2. CDR1 and CDR2 from the germline V gene are ENHRY and SYGVKD. The ends lost 6 bases at V and 4 bases at J; junction bases unmatched: 3. This CDR3 comprises 12 residues. The CDR3, as DNA: TGTGCCATCAGCGGGGGGAGATACGAGCAGTACTTC. Residues: CAISGGRYEQYF.

The chain couples TRBV11-2 to TRBJ2-3, with D perhaps matching TRBD2 (5 bases). This CDR3 comprises 13 residues. V shed 6 bases and J shed 6 bases, with 13 bases lying between them. In germline, CDR1 is SGHAT, CDR2 FQNNGV. This CDR3 is CASRFSQRDTQYF. The CDR3 DNA reads as TGTGCCAGCAGGTTCTCACAGCGGGATACGCAGTATTTT.

This chain uses TRBV18 with TRBJ2-1; possible D gene TRBD2, 5 bases. Germline CDR1 KGHSH, CDR2 LQKENI. The V end was cut by 3 bases, the J end by 10 bases, with 13 bases between. This CDR3 spans 13 amino acids. The chain's CDR3 is CASSPRGSSEQFF. The CDR3 DNA reads as TGTGCCAGCTCACCCCGCGGGTCTAGCGAGCAGTTCTTC.

This clonotype was found a few times. The V gene is TRBV28, the J gene TRBJ2-7; 8 bases are shared with TRBD1. Germline-derived CDR1 and CDR2 are MDHEN and SYDVKM. The CDR3 consists of 14 residues. V shed 4 bases, J shed 0 bases, and the junction held 2 bases outside the gene matches. DNA of the CDR3: TGTGCCAGCAGTTCGACAGGGGTCTCCTACGAGCAGTACTTC. This gives the protein CASSSTGVSYEQYF.

This clonotype was detected only a few times. The rearrangement uses TRBV6-5 and TRBJ2-7, with D perhaps matching TRBD1 or TRBD2 (5 bases each). The CDR3 sequence is 14 residues long. V dropped 0 bases and J dropped 4 bases, with 10 bases sitting between them. The V gene's germline CDR1 is MNHEY and CDR2 SVGAGI. CDR3 amino acids: CASSYSPGPYEQYF. The CDR3 bases are TGTGCCAGCAGTTACTCGCCGGGGCCATACGAGCAGTACTTC.

The V and J genes are TRBV5-6 and TRBJ2-7, with D possibly being TRBD2 (6 bases). CDR1 SGHDT and CDR2 YYEEEE come from the germline V gene. CDR3 size: 13 residues. V lost 8 bases to trimming and J lost 1 base, with 13 bases between them. This chain's CDR3 is CASSIAESYEQYF. The CDR3 bases are TGTGCCAGTAGTATAGCGGAATCCTACGAGCAGTACTTC.

There are many counts of this clonotype. This sequence joins TRBV7-2 and TRBJ2-3, with unresolved D. The V gene lost 0 bases and the J gene lost 2 bases, with 9 bases spanning the gap. The V gene's germline CDR1 is SGHTA and CDR2 FQGNSA. This CDR3 is 15 amino acids long. The CDR3 region has the DNA TGTGCCAGCAGCTTAGCTGCGCGTTTCACAGATACGCAGTATTTT. Protein sequence: CASSLAARFTDTQYF.

A few counts support this clonotype. The chain combines TRBV20-1 with TRBJ2-1, with 7 bases identical to TRBD2. V was pared by 3 bases and J by 5 bases, with 4 bases of the junction left unmatched. Per the germline V gene, CDR1 is DFQATT and CDR2 is SNEGSKA (reference sequence). There are 13 residues in the CDR3. CDR3 DNA: TGCAGTGCTAGTCCTAGCGGCCACAATGAGCAGTTCTTC. The encoded protein is CSASPSGHNEQFF.

This rearrangement joins TRBV11-3 to TRBJ2-5; D is unclear. Trimming cost V 5 bases and J 6 bases, with 13 bases left between them. CDR3 length equals 13 residues. Germline V CDR1 and CDR2: SGHNT, YENEEA. The CDR3, as DNA: TGTGCCAGCAGCAAATCGAATTCGCAGACCCAGTACTTC. This translates into CASSKSNSQTQYF.

This clonotype was seen ten or more times. The DNA for the CDR3 is TGTGCCAGCAACCAGGGGGTTCAGCCCCAGCATTTT. This translates into CASNQGVQPQHF. The rearrangement joins TRBV28 to TRBJ1-5; TRBD1 aligns across 7 bases. Germline loops: CDR1 MDHEN, CDR2 SYDVKM. The CDR3 length is 12 residues. After removal of 7 bases from V and 6 bases from J, the junction contained 3 bases not matched to a gene.

This clonotype was seen ten or more times. The chain is built from TRBV20-1 and TRBJ2-7; D might be TRBD1 (5 bases). Germline CDR1 and CDR2: DFQATT and SNEGSKA (reference sequence). The CDR3 is 14 amino acids. Trimming cost V 2 bases and J 2 bases, with 13 bases left between them. CDR3 region: CSARTNRPPYEQYF. The CDR3 DNA follows: TGCAGTGCTAGAACCAACAGGCCCCCCTACGAGCAGTACTTC.

This clonotype was counted ten times or more. This chain connects TRBV28 to TRBJ2-7, with D hard to call. The V end lost 2 bases, the J end lost 3 bases, and 11 bases lay between the germline ends. The CDR3 totals 14 residues. Germline V gene data show CDR1 as MDHEN and CDR2 as SYDVKM. In DNA form, the CDR3 reads TGTGCCAGCAGTTTACCGCTCAGCGACTACGAGCAGTACTTC. This encodes CASSLPLSDYEQYF. The variable domain in full, with the rest retrieved from reference TRBV28 and TRBJ2-7, is DVKVTQSSRYLVKRTGEKVFLECVQDMDHENMFWYRQDPGLGLRLIYFSYDVKMKEKGDIPEGYSVSREKKERFSLILESASTNQTSMYLCASSLPLSDYEQYFGPGTRLTVT.

J is TRBJ2-7 and V is TRBV9, with TRBD1 matching 7 bases. V lost 0 bases, J lost 3 bases, and 6 bases stayed unmatched. There are 15 residues in the CDR3. The germline gives CDR1 SGDLS, CDR2 YYNGEE. The CDR3 here is CASSVEEGANYEQYF. As DNA, the CDR3 is TGTGCCAGCAGCGTAGAAGAGGGGGCCAACTACGAGCAGTACTTC.

The chain carries TRBV11-2 and TRBJ2-5; 7 bases fit TRBD1. V lost 3 bases to trimming and J lost 5 bases; unmatched junction nucleotides: 18. CDR1 is SGHAT and CDR2 is FQNNGV in the germline V gene. This CDR3 has 18 amino acids. This CDR3 is CASSFPGQRPWLRETQYF. The CDR3 DNA reads TGTGCCAGCAGCTTTCCGGGACAGCGACCGTGGCTCCGGGAGACCCAGTACTTC. Full variable domain (rest looked up from reference TRBV11-2 and TRBJ2-5): EAGVAQSPRYKIIEKRQSVAFWCNPISGHATLYWYQQILGQGPKLLIQFQNNGVVDDSQLPKDRFSAERLKGVDSTLKIQPAKLEDSAVYLCASSFPGQRPWLRETQYFGPGTRLLVL.

The table lists this clonotype with many counts. The chain couples TRBV11-2 to TRBJ2-3; D ambiguous. The CDR3 runs to 12 residues. The V end was cut by 2 bases, the J end by 5 bases, with 5 bases between. Germline CDR1 reads SGHAT; CDR2 reads FQNNGV. The CDR3 protein is CASSLSQDTQYF. CDR3 nucleotide sequence: TGTGCCAGCAGCTTATCCCAAGATACGCAGTATTTT. Based on the CDR3 plus reference TRBV11-2 and TRBJ2-3, the full variable domain is EAGVAQSPRYKIIEKRQSVAFWCNPISGHATLYWYQQILGQGPKLLIQFQNNGVVDDSQLPKDRFSAERLKGVDSTLKIQPAKLEDSAVYLCASSLSQDTQYFGPGTRLTVL.

The table lists this clonotype with a few counts. The gene calls are TRBV30 and TRBJ1-2; 7 positions match TRBD1. Trimming took 2 bases from V and 4 from J; bases not matched to a gene: 10. The CDR3 is 15 amino acids. CDR1 and CDR2 from the germline V gene are GTSNPN and SVGIG (reference sequence). The CDR3 region has the DNA TGTGCCTGGAGTAGGACAGGCAGGGCCTCCTATGGCTACACCTTC. This sequence encodes CAWSRTGRASYGYTF.